This passage covers 8 T cell receptor beta chains from one sample sequenced in a study of CD8+ T cells in alopecia areata. cDNA prepared by RNA extraction and subsequent reverse transcription served as the template for sequencing. Libraries were prepared by immunoSEQ multiplex PCR; TCRdb keeps only in-frame clonotypes and omits some of them. Of about 130,000 clones listed, about 60% are singletons. The sequencing used CD4+ T cells sorted from blood, collected at week 0. The receptors here all came from a human donor with alopecia areata.

V and J are TRBV9 and TRBJ2-2; D might be TRBD1 (6 bases). The ends were cut back, 2 bases at V and 1 base at J, with 9 bases in the middle. Germline CDR1 reads SGDLS; CDR2 reads YYNGEE. This CDR3 has 15 amino acids. CDR3 bases: TGTGCCAGCAGCGTTCGAGGGGGGAACACCGGGGAGCTGTTTTTT. Translated: CASSVRGGNTGELFF.

The V and J genes are TRBV28 and TRBJ2-3; TRBD1 matches 7 bases. Germline V gene data show CDR1 as MDHEN and CDR2 as SYDVKM. The V and J ends lost 8 bases and 2 bases, in that order; junction bases with no gene match: 4. The CDR3 extends over 13 amino acids. The CDR3 nucleotides read TGTGCCAGCCAGGGACAGTACACAGATACGCAGTATTTT. Translating it yields CASQGQYTDTQYF.

The J gene is TRBJ2-6, the V gene TRBV6-5, with D unresolved. The CDR3 runs to 15 residues. The germline CDR1 and CDR2 sequences are MNHEY and SVGAGI. V shed 0 bases and J shed 3 bases, with 6 bases lying between them. Here the CDR3 reads CASSYSDLGANVLTF. As DNA, the CDR3 is TGTGCCAGCAGTTACTCGGACCTTGGGGCCAACGTCCTGACTTTC.

The chain carries TRBV30 and TRBJ2-1, with D maybe TRBD1 (6 bases). The CDR3 contains 15 residues. V gave up 2 bases and J gave up 0 bases, with 11 bases separating them. CDR1 and CDR2 from the germline V gene are GTSNPN and SVGIG (reference sequence). DNA of the CDR3: TGTGCCTGGAGTTCAGGGACAAGCTCCTACAATGAGCAGTTCTTC. This encodes CAWSSGTSSYNEQFF.

This clone was observed once. A read error may account for a junction end that differs from germline. The chain couples TRBV7-7 to TRBJ2-5; D may be TRBD1 (5 bases). Germline V CDR1 and CDR2: SSHAT, FNYEAQ (reference sequence). The CDR3 runs 13 residues. CDR3: CASSPSQGGTQYF. As DNA, the CDR3 is TGTGCTAGCAGCCCCAGCCAGGGTGGGACCCAGTACTTC.

Only a few counts were recorded for this clone. This chain uses TRBV23-1 with TRBJ2-7; D remains unclear. Being an ORF, TRBV23-1 has a function that is uncertain. The CDR3 has 14 amino acids. V lost 4 bases to trimming and J lost 0 bases, with 10 bases between them. The CDR3 spells CASSPEVSSYEQYF. The CDR3 coding sequence is TGCGCCAGCAGTCCCGAAGTGAGCTCCTACGAGCAGTACTTC.

The V call is TRBV5-1, the J call TRBJ2-5; either TRBD1 or TRBD2 may fit D (5 bases each). Germline CDR1 and CDR2: SGHRS and YFSETQ. CDR3 length: 15 amino acids. With 4 bases removed from V and 5 bases from J, the gap between germline ends came to 18 bases. CDR3 in DNA: TGCGCCAGCAGCCGGGACCCGACGGGGCGGGAGACCCAGTACTTC. It codes for CASSRDPTGRETQYF.

This chain joins TRBV25-1 and TRBJ1-4; no firm D call. From germline, CDR1 is MGHDK and CDR2 SYGVNS. CDR3 length: 14 residues. V lost 2 bases, J lost 6 bases, and 10 bases lay in between. The CDR3 DNA reads as TGTGCCAGCAGTGAAGGGTCCAGCTATGAAAAACTGTTTTTT. This sequence encodes CASSEGSSYEKLFF.